This record looks at one TCR beta chain sequence and its context. Its antigen is as yet unknown. The sample is drawn from a study of T cell responses to AZD1222 COVID-19 vaccine. The V gene lost 1 base and the J gene lost 7 bases, with 14 bases spanning the gap. Germline-derived CDR1 and CDR2 are SGHAT and FQNNGV. The CDR3 has 14 amino acids. The method was immunoSEQ multiplex PCR; TCRdb's version includes in-frame clones alone and lacks a portion of them. This table has roughly 140,000 clones, more than 85% appearing once. Study-level results: Just 5 to 7 people given AZD1222 tested seropositive at baseline.

The chain joins TRBV11-2 to TRBJ2-7; D is perhaps TRBD1 (6 bases). The sequence derives from an adult who had recovered from COVID-19. Material: peripheral blood, obtained after recovery from COVID-19. The CDR3 DNA sequence: TGTGCCAGCAGCTTAGGGGCAGGGGTGTGGGAGCAGTACTTC. Protein: CASSLGAGVWEQYF. Full variable domain (missing parts from reference TRBV11-2 and TRBJ2-7): EAGVAQSPRYKIIEKRQSVAFWCNPISGHATLYWYQQILGQGPKLLIQFQNNGVVDDSQLPKDRFSAERLKGVDSTLKIQPAKLEDSAVYLCASSLGAGVWEQYFGPGTRLTVT.